The clone carrying this T cell receptor (beta chain) came up a few times. What it binds is not known. The CDR3 extends over 13 amino acids. Germline CDR1 and CDR2: KGHDR and SFDVKD. Trimming took 3 bases from V and 4 from J, leaving 8 bases between them. Each CDR3 protein is one row after TCRdb ran MiXCR on the 5' RACE reads. In the table there are roughly 250,000 distinct CDR3 sequences, about 15% of which are singletons. The data stem from a study of T-cell memory formation after mild COVID-19. Study details: The TCR clusters were mostly specific to one donor. Study-wide findings and caveats: SARS-CoV-2 specificity of second-wave clones peaking day 37 was unconfirmed. Those CD4+ clones that contracted were mainly in CM and EM (CD8+ ones in EMRA). Several responding clones turned up in pre-infection memory, indicating that cross-reactive memory may have taken part.

The chain links TRBV24-1 to TRBJ1-2; a weak D match, TRBD1 (5 bases). Sequencing used PBMCs or a T cell subset sorted from them (not recorded which). The TCR comes from a man between 18 and 35 years old who had mild COVID-19 (a few samples of this study predate the infection). Cell type and time point are not known. The DNA of the CDR3 is TGTGCCACCAGTGATGCCGGGGGCTATGGCTACACCTTC. Protein product: CATSDAGGYGYTF.